These T cell receptor beta chains were read from a single sample in a study of cytomegalovirus exposure and HLA in healthy donors. Measured with immunoSEQ multiplex PCR; TCRdb has only the in-frame clones, and not every one. The table lists approximately 170,000 clones, around three quarters of them singletons. Input material: PBMCs. Receptor source: a woman between 50 and 59 years old in good health and CMV-seronegative. Both conserved end residues are part of each CDR3. Each record gives: clone size, D gene, CDR3 length, V gene, J gene, CDR3 DNA, CDR3 protein. D genes are given only for firm matches. For some rows the clone size is stated as once, few or many, or as a class when expanded; others skip it.

clone_size: NA
d_call: NA
cdr3_length: 14
v_call: TRBV6-5
j_call: TRBJ2-4
cdr3_nt: TGTGCCAGCAGTCTCTCCGTGCGGGGAAACATTCAGTACTTC
cdr3_aa: CASSLSVRGNIQYF

clone_size: NA
d_call: NA
cdr3_length: 13
v_call: TRBV6-4
j_call: TRBJ2-7
cdr3_nt: TGTGCCAGCAGTGACTCAGGGCAGGGTGAGCAGTACTTC
cdr3_aa: CASSDSGQGEQYF

clone_size: NA
d_call: NA
cdr3_length: 11
v_call: TRBV7-9
j_call: TRBJ2-7
cdr3_nt: TGTGCCAGCAGCCACGACAAAGAGCAGTACTTC
cdr3_aa: CASSHDKEQYF

clone_size: NA
d_call: NA
cdr3_length: 14
v_call: TRBV7-3
j_call: TRBJ2-5
cdr3_nt: TGTGCCAGCAGCCGCGGGACTGGGCAAGAGACCCAGTACTTC
cdr3_aa: CASSRGTGQETQYF

clone_size: NA
d_call: TRBD1
cdr3_length: 16
v_call: TRBV11-3
j_call: TRBJ2-2
cdr3_nt: TGTACCAGCAGTTCCAACGGGACAGGGAAAGATAGGGAGCTGTTTTTT
cdr3_aa: CTSSSNGTGKDRELFF

clone_size: NA
d_call: NA
cdr3_length: 15
v_call: TRBV7-9
j_call: TRBJ1-1
cdr3_nt: TGTGTCAGCAGCCCCGGTCGGGTGGCGGGCACTGAAGCTTTCTTT
cdr3_aa: CVSSPGRVAGTEAFF

clone_size: few
d_call: NA
cdr3_length: 18
v_call: TRBV28
j_call: TRBJ2-7
cdr3_nt: TGTGCCAGCACCAACCCCATCAACCGTGACTTTAGCTCCTACGAGCAGTACTTC
cdr3_aa: CASTNPINRDFSSYEQYF

clone_size: NA
d_call: TRBD2
cdr3_length: 15
v_call: TRBV7-9
j_call: TRBJ2-5
cdr3_nt: TGTGCCAGCAGCCCCCGGCTAGCGGTACAAGAGACCCAGTACTTC
cdr3_aa: CASSPRLAVQETQYF

clone_size: NA
d_call: TRBD1
cdr3_length: 15
v_call: TRBV6-5
j_call: TRBJ1-1
cdr3_nt: TGTGCCAGCGCATACCGGGACAGGATGAACACTGAAGCTTTCTTT
cdr3_aa: CASAYRDRMNTEAFF

clone_size: NA
d_call: NA
cdr3_length: 14
v_call: TRBV7-9
j_call: TRBJ2-7
cdr3_nt: TGTGCCAGCAGCCGTACAGGGGGGGGCCACGAGCAGTACTTC
cdr3_aa: CASSRTGGGHEQYF

clone_size: NA
d_call: NA
cdr3_length: 14
v_call: TRBV9
j_call: TRBJ2-1
cdr3_nt: TGTGCCAGCAGCGCTGAACAGGGTTCGGGTGAGCAGTTCTTC
cdr3_aa: CASSAEQGSGEQFF

clone_size: NA
d_call: NA
cdr3_length: 16
v_call: TRBV5-4
j_call: TRBJ2-5
cdr3_nt: TGTGCCAGCAGCCGCTCCTCAGGAACAGGGATTGAGACCCAGTACTTC
cdr3_aa: CASSRSSGTGIETQYF

clone_size: once
d_call: TRBD1
cdr3_length: 13
v_call: TRBV2
j_call: TRBJ1-2
cdr3_nt: TGTGCCAGCAGAGAACAGGGGGTCAAGGGCTACACCTTC
cdr3_aa: CASREQGVKGYTF

clone_size: NA
d_call: NA
cdr3_length: 14
v_call: TRBV5-1
j_call: TRBJ2-7
cdr3_nt: TGCGCCAGCAACCGAGATTCGGGAAACTACGAGCAGTACTTC
cdr3_aa: CASNRDSGNYEQYF

clone_size: NA
d_call: NA
cdr3_length: 12
v_call: TRBV7-9
j_call: TRBJ2-2
cdr3_nt: TGTGCCAGCAGCTTAGCGCGGCAGAGTCTGTTTTTT
cdr3_aa: CASSLARQSLFF

clone_size: NA
d_call: TRBD1
cdr3_length: 13
v_call: TRBV30
j_call: TRBJ2-7
cdr3_nt: TGTGCCTGGAGTGCCAATTCAGGGGGCGAGCAGTACTTC
cdr3_aa: CAWSANSGGEQYF

clone_size: few
d_call: TRBD1
cdr3_length: 12
v_call: TRBV30
j_call: TRBJ1-1
cdr3_nt: TGTGCCTGGAGTTTAGGGGGCGAGACCTTTTTCTTT
cdr3_aa: CAWSLGGETFFF

clone_size: NA
d_call: TRBD1
cdr3_length: 14
v_call: TRBV2
j_call: TRBJ1-1
cdr3_nt: TGTGCCAGCATGACAGGGGGCGCGGACACTGAAGCTTTCTTT
cdr3_aa: CASMTGGADTEAFF

clone_size: once
d_call: NA
cdr3_length: 14
v_call: TRBV5-5
j_call: TRBJ2-7
cdr3_nt: TGTGCCAGCAGCTTCGTGACACAGTCAAGCGAGCAGTACTTC
cdr3_aa: CASSFVTQSSEQYF

clone_size: few
d_call: NA
cdr3_length: 14
v_call: TRBV6-1
j_call: TRBJ1-6
cdr3_nt: TGTGCCAGCAGTCCCGCTAGGGGTAATTCACCCCTCCACTTT
cdr3_aa: CASSPARGNSPLHF

clone_size: NA
d_call: NA
cdr3_length: 15
v_call: TRBV5-1
j_call: TRBJ1-4
cdr3_nt: TGCGCCAGCAGACCCAACAGGGCTACTAATGAAAAACTGTTTTTT
cdr3_aa: CASRPNRATNEKLFF

clone_size: NA
d_call: NA
cdr3_length: 13
v_call: TRBV30
j_call: TRBJ2-7
cdr3_nt: TGTGCCAATGGGGGCCCCCGCACCTACGAGCAGTACTTC
cdr3_aa: CANGGPRTYEQYF

clone_size: NA
d_call: NA
cdr3_length: 11
v_call: TRBV20-1
j_call: TRBJ2-7
cdr3_nt: TGCAGTGCTTACGGTAGCTACGAGCAGTACTTC
cdr3_aa: CSAYGSYEQYF

clone_size: NA
d_call: TRBD2
cdr3_length: 15
v_call: TRBV9
j_call: TRBJ2-3
cdr3_nt: TGTGCCAGCAGCGTAGAGGGACTAAGCACAGATACGCAGTATTTT
cdr3_aa: CASSVEGLSTDTQYF

clone_size: NA
d_call: NA
cdr3_length: 13
v_call: TRBV28
j_call: TRBJ2-7
cdr3_nt: TGTGCCAGCAGTAGCCAGGGGAACCACGAGCAGTACTTC
cdr3_aa: CASSSQGNHEQYF

clone_size: NA
d_call: NA
cdr3_length: 12
v_call: TRBV19
j_call: TRBJ1-1
cdr3_nt: TGTGCCAGTAGTATAGGCGGGGCTGAAGCTTTCTTT
cdr3_aa: CASSIGGAEAFF

clone_size: NA
d_call: NA
cdr3_length: 14
v_call: TRBV14
j_call: TRBJ1-3
cdr3_nt: TGTGCCAGCAGCCAAGATATCTCTGGAAACACCATATATTTT
cdr3_aa: CASSQDISGNTIYF

clone_size: NA
d_call: NA
cdr3_length: 13
v_call: TRBV7-2
j_call: TRBJ1-4
cdr3_nt: TGTGCCACCGCGAGGAACCAGGGTGAAAAACTGTTTTTT
cdr3_aa: CATARNQGEKLFF

clone_size: NA
d_call: NA
cdr3_length: 15
v_call: TRBV5-1
j_call: TRBJ2-7
cdr3_nt: TGCGCCAGCAGCTTGTTGGCCTCTAGCTCCTACGAGCAGTACTTC
cdr3_aa: CASSLLASSSYEQYF

clone_size: NA
d_call: TRBD1
cdr3_length: 15
v_call: TRBV2
j_call: TRBJ1-4
cdr3_nt: TGTGCCAGCAGTGATCCGACAGGGGGTAATGAAAAACTGTTTTTT
cdr3_aa: CASSDPTGGNEKLFF

clone_size: NA
d_call: NA
cdr3_length: 12
v_call: TRBV5-1
j_call: TRBJ2-7
cdr3_nt: TGCGCCAGCAGACCCGACAGCCACGAGCAGTACTTC
cdr3_aa: CASRPDSHEQYF

clone_size: few
d_call: NA
cdr3_length: 15
v_call: TRBV28
j_call: TRBJ1-6
cdr3_nt: TGTGCCAGCAGTTTCCAAGACAGAAATAATTCACCCCTCCACTTT
cdr3_aa: CASSFQDRNNSPLHF

clone_size: NA
d_call: NA
cdr3_length: 15
v_call: TRBV6-6
j_call: TRBJ2-2
cdr3_nt: TGTGCCAGCAGTTACTCAAGTGGGCCCACCGGGGAGCTGTTTTTT
cdr3_aa: CASSYSSGPTGELFF